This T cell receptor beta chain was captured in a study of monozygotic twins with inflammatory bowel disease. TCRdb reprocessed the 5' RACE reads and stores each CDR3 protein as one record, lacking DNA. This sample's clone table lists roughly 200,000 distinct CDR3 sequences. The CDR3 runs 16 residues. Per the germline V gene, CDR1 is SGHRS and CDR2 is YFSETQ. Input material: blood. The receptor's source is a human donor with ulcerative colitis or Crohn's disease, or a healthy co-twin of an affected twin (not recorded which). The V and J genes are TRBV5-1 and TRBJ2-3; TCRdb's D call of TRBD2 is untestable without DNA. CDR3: CASSFREGTSTDTQYF. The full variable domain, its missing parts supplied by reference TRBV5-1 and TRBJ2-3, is KAGVTQTPRYLIKTRGQQVTLSCSPISGHRSVSWYQQTPGQGLQFLFEYFSETQRNKGNFPGRFSGRQFSNSRSEMNVSTLELGDSALYLCASSFREGTSTDTQYFGPGTRLTVL.